These 5 T cell receptor beta chains were sequenced from one sample in a study of shared clonotypes between healthy human individuals. Profiled with immunoSEQ multiplex PCR; TCRdb holds only in-frame clones, not every one. Of about 2 million clones listed, about 95% were seen once; the top ten hold 0.1% to 0.15%. Source material: naive CD4+ T cells sorted from blood. Subset meaning: CD45RA+ positively selected. These receptors all come from a young man in good health.

The chain links TRBV10-1 to TRBJ2-2, with a tentative D call TRBD1 (6 bases). Trimming removed 7 bases at V and 2 bases at J, with 11 bases between. The CDR3 contains 14 residues. Germline assignment: CDR1 WNHNN and CDR2 SYGVQD (reference sequence). The CDR3 region has the DNA TGCGCCAGCACCGGGGACATAAACACCGGGGAGCTGTTTTTT. The encoded protein is CASTGDINTGELFF.

The V call is TRBV7-9, the J call TRBJ1-1; D not resolved. The CDR3 length is 14 residues. Between the trimmed V and J ends, which lost 7 bases and 4 bases, there was a span of 16 bases. The germline V gene encodes CDR1 SEHNR and CDR2 FQNEAQ (reference sequence). The CDR3 here is CASTATALSTEAFF. The CDR3 bases are TGTGCCAGCACCGCCACGGCCCTTTCCACTGAAGCTTTCTTT.

The rearrangement links TRBV5-6 to TRBJ2-2; D remains ambiguous. CDR3 size: 12 residues. Germline-derived CDR1 and CDR2 are SGHDT and YYEEEE. V shed 0 bases and J shed 6 bases, with 3 bases lying between them. CDR3 sequence: CASSLVPGELFF. The DNA of the CDR3 is TGTGCCAGCAGCTTGGTTCCCGGGGAGCTGTTTTTT.

The chain links TRBV7-9 to TRBJ1-1, with D uncertain. The CDR3 runs 15 residues. Germline CDR1 reads SEHNR; CDR2 reads FQNEAQ (reference sequence). V shed 4 bases and J shed 2 bases, with 14 bases lying between them. In nucleotides, the CDR3 is TGTGCCAGCAGCTCTGACCTGACGGTTAACACTGAAGCTTTCTTT. It specifies CASSSDLTVNTEAFF.

This chain links TRBV11-2 with TRBJ2-7; D call uncertain. The CDR3 has 13 amino acids. The V gene's germline CDR1 is SGHAT and CDR2 FQNNGV. Between the trimmed V and J ends, which lost 5 bases and 5 bases, there was a span of 13 bases. The CDR3 nucleotides read TGTGCCAGCAGCCCCCGTGGAAGGGACGAGCAGTACTTC. This codes for CASSPRGRDEQYF.